This TCR beta chain emerged from a study of CD8 T cells in Susac syndrome (dated by TCRdb to about 2019). About the study as a whole: Repertoire sequencing was used to test whether CD8+ T cell activation and differentiation in Susac syndrome was antigen driven. Broader findings and caveats from the paper: The study acknowledged that relatively few individuals were included in the TCR sequencing and HLA analysis.

RNA was extracted with the RNeasy kit and roughly 0.5 to 1 ug was reverse transcribed using random hexamers. TCR beta CDR3 regions were amplified with the immunoSEQ multiplex PCR assay covering 54 Vbeta and 13 Jbeta segments. PCR amplification bias was corrected using a synthetic template baseline for primer optimization and computational correction. Per the original workflow: Reads were annotated to V, D and J genes according to IMGT and were analyzed with immunoSEQ Analyzer, with only productive sequences retained. Clonality was computed as one minus Shannon entropy normalized by log2 of the number of productive unique sequences. For each patient and control, public and private clones were evaluated within the 100 most prevalent clones. Clones were defined as Susac-specific when absent from the healthy and MS cohorts, from fewer than 1,200 published viral clones and from other ImmuneACCESS disease sequences. In-frame beta chains were kept once TCRdb had trimmed the public reads at Q25 with fastp and called clones with MiXCR. Entries are consolidated by CDR3 protein sequence, retaining the most common genes and DNA. In this record, the V and J calls reflect TCRdb's handling and not the investigators' own analysis. The sample includes about 140,000 distinct CDR3 sequences, with approximately 95% observed a single time. Over 0.09% of the sample rests with the top ten.

Points on this clonotype: Its antigen is unknown. No base-level quality is on record; no much larger clone is a single base apart.

Peripheral blood CD8+ and CD4+ T cells from healthy donors, Susac syndrome patients and multiple sclerosis patients were profiled using high-throughput TCR beta sequencing. Multiple sclerosis controls were treatment-naive patients with stable or active relapsing-remitting disease fulfilling revised McDonald criteria. Bulk CD8+ and CD4+ T cells were purified by magnetic negative isolation, while CD8+ TEMRA cells were enriched using FACS. Blood was collected in EDTA tubes and processed within 24 hours, with PBMCs isolated through density gradient centrifugation. PBMCs intended for TCR sequencing were cryopreserved in liquid nitrogen and were subsequently thawed in a 37 degrees C water bath. The sorted or isolated CD4+, CD8+ and CD8+ TEMRA cells reached a purity of at least 90%. From its cysteine to its phenylalanine, the CDR3 spans 15 amino acids. Of the read, only the CDR3 DNA is kept; its 45 bases are in frame from base 1. The junction carries 13 bases between V and J, which are trimmed by 3 bases and 5 bases respectively. From a lookup of the germline V gene, CDR1 and CDR2 are MDHEN and SYDVKM.

Sequenced sample: CD4+ T cells from PBMCs. The chain uses TRBV28 and TRBJ2-2, with TRBD2 tentatively as D gene (6 bases match). The TCR comes from a human donor with multiple sclerosis. CDR3 sequence: CASSLGGYRTGELFF. Read as DNA, the sequence is TGTGCCAGCAGTTTGGGGGGATACAGAACCGGGGAGCTGTTTTTT.